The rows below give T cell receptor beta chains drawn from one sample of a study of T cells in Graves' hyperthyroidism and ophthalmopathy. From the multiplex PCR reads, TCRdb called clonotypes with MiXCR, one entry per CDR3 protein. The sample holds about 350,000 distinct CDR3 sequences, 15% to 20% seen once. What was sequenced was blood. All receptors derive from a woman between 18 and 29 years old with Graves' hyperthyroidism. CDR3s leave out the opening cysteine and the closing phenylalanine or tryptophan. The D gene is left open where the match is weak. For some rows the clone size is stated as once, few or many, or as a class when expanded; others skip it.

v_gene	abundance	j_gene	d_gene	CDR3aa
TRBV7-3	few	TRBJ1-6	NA	ASSLEGKNSPLH
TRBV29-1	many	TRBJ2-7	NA	SVADSSLSSEQY
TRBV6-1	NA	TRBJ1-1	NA	ASSAYGPNTEAF
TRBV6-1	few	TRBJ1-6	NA	ASRARDNSPLH
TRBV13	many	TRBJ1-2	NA	ACIRRARFNGYT
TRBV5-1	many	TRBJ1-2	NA	ASSLDRDYGYT
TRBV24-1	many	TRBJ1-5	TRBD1	ATSDSHRQGENQPQH
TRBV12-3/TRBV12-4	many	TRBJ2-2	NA	ASSALEPGTGELF
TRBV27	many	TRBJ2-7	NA	ASSLTYAGEQY
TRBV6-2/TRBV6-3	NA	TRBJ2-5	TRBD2	ASSYPRGEGGETQY
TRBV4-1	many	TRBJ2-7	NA	ASSRGGLYEQY
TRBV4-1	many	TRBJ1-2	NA	ASSQADRGGYT
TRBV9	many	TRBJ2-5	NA	ASSTGTARRDQY
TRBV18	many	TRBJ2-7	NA	ASSPPTAPDSYEQY
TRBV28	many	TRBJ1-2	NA	ASSRDTYYGYT
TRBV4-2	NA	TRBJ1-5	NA	ASSQEDSVSQPQH
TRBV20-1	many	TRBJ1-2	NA	SARPGFGYT
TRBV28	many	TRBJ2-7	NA	ASRGPSYEQY
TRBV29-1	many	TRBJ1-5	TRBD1	SVGTGLDGQPQH
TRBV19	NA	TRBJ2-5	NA	ASSIDPVGGGTQY
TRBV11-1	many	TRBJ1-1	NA	ATRDKPEGTEAF
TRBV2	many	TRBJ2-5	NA	ASSELTGNQETQY
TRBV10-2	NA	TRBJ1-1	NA	ASRAGTEAF
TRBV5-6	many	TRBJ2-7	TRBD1	ASSSTGISREQY
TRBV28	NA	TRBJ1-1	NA	ATALGEAF
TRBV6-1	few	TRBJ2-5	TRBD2	ASSAFSRGDQETQY
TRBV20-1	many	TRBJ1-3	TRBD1	SARGTGDGNTIY
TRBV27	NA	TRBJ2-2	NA	ASSLRQSRAGTGELF
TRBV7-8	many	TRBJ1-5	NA	ASSLRGAISNQPQH
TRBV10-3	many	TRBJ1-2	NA	AISIQGEGDGYT
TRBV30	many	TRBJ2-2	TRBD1	AWSVPTGGRTGELF
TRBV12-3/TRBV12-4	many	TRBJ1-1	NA	ASTYVNTEAF
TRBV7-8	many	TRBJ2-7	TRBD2	ASSISGGSTYEQY
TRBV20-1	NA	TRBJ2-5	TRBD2	SAPTPLAGGRETQY
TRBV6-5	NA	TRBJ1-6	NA	ASSYSSGTGSPLH
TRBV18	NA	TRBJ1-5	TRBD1	ASSPRPGQGAQPQH